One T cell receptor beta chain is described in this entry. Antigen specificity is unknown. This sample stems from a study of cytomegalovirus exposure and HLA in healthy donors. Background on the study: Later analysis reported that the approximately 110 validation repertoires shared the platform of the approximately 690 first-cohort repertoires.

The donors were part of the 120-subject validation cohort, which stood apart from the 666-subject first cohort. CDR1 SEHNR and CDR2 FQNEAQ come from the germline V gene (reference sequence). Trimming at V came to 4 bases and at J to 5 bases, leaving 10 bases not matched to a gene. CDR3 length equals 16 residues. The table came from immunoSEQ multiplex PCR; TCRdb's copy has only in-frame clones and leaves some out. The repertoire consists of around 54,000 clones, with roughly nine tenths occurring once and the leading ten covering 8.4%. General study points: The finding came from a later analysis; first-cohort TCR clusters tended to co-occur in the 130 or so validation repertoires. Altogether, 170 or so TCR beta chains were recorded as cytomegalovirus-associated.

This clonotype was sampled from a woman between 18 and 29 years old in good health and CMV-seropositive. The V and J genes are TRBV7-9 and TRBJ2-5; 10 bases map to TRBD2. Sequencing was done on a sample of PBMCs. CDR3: CASSSLAGGTWETQYF. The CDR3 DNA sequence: TGTGCCAGCAGCTCCTTAGCGGGGGGCACATGGGAGACCCAGTACTTC.